One sample yielded the 20 T cell receptor beta chains listed below, sequenced in a study of PD-1 blockade in classical Hodgkin lymphoma. Relapse after autologous stem cell transplantation occurred in every patient, and brentuximab vedotin exposure varied. Clones were read by immunoSEQ multiplex PCR, and TCRdb kept only the in-frame ones, dropping some. The sample comprises some 63,000 clones, roughly 90% of which are singletons, and about 8.8% rests with the top ten. This specimen was peripheral blood mononuclear cells (PBMCs), taken at baseline. These receptors all come from a human donor with classical Hodgkin lymphoma.

The chain uses TRBV25-1 and TRBJ2-2; TRBD1 agrees at 7 bases. This CDR3 spans 15 amino acids. Per germline, CDR1 MGHDK and CDR2 SYGVNS. The V and J ends lost 5 bases and 3 bases, in that order; junction bases with no gene match: 6. DNA for the CDR3: TGTGCCAGCAGTCTGACAGGGCCGCACACCGGGGAGCTGTTTTTT. Protein sequence: CASSLTGPHTGELFF.

The gene calls are TRBV4-1 and TRBJ1-4; the D gene is possibly TRBD1 (5 bases). CDR1 and CDR2 from the germline V gene are MGHRA and YSYEKL. The CDR3 runs 16 residues. V was cut by 1 base and J by 5 bases, with 14 bases left in between. CDR3 coding DNA: TGCGCCAGCAGCCAAGTCCCCGGGACTCAGAATGAAAAACTGTTTTTT. This encodes CASSQVPGTQNEKLFF.

V usage is TRBV5-1 and J usage is TRBJ2-1; D may be TRBD2 (6 bases). Trimming removed 0 bases from V and 3 bases from J, with 10 bases in between. Per germline, CDR1 SGHRS and CDR2 YFSETQ. This CDR3 region has 15 residues. CDR3 residues: CASSLEGTYYNEQFF. CDR3 nucleotide sequence: TGCGCCAGCAGCTTGGAGGGGACTTACTACAATGAGCAGTTCTTC.

The rearrangement joins TRBV19 to TRBJ2-7, with TRBD1 identical over 10 bases. Germline V gene data show CDR1 as LNHDA and CDR2 as SQIVND (reference sequence). The CDR3 contains 13 residues. Trimming cost V 9 bases and J 5 bases; bases outside gene matches: 7. CDR3 protein: CASWDRGADEQYF. The CDR3 DNA follows: TGTGCCAGCTGGGACAGGGGAGCAGACGAGCAGTACTTC.

The CDR3 sequence is CASSIGESGANVLTF. CDR3 bases: TGTGCCAGTAGTATAGGGGAAAGTGGGGCCAACGTCCTGACTTTC. The chain carries TRBV19 and TRBJ2-6; D call uncertain. Per the germline V gene, CDR1 is LNHDA and CDR2 is SQIVND (reference sequence). The V gene lost 1 base and the J gene lost 3 bases, with 7 bases spanning the gap. The CDR3 has 15 amino acids.

The gene calls are TRBV5-5 and TRBJ2-7; D is possibly TRBD2 (6 bases). With 0 bases removed from V and 4 bases from J, the gap between germline ends came to 20 bases. The CDR3 totals 17 residues. Germline CDR1 is SGHKS and CDR2 is YYEKEE (reference sequence). The DNA of the CDR3 is TGTGCCAGCAGCTTGGGACCGGGACTCCAGAAGTCATACGAGCAGTACTTC. Its translation: CASSLGPGLQKSYEQYF.

The chain uses TRBV6-5 and TRBJ1-1, with D possibly TRBD1 on 6 matching bases. CDR1 is MNHEY, CDR2 SVGAGI, per germline. The CDR3 is 14 residues long. The V gene lost 6 bases and the J gene lost 1 base, with 12 bases spanning the gap. The CDR3 is CASSQQGKNTEAFF. The CDR3 DNA sequence: TGTGCCAGCAGCCAACAGGGTAAGAACACTGAAGCTTTCTTT.

The rearrangement uses TRBV2 and TRBJ2-2, with 7 bases that match TRBD2. The J segment lost 1 base and the V segment lost 6 bases, leaving 5 bases of the junction unmatched. CDR1 is SNHLY, CDR2 FYNNEI, per germline. The CDR3 is 15 amino acids. The CDR3 nucleotides read TGTGCCAGCAGAGGTCTAGCGGTGAACACCGGGGAGCTGTTTTTT. Translating it yields CASRGLAVNTGELFF.

The chain combines TRBV11-1 with TRBJ2-1; D might be TRBD2 (5 bases). Germline V gene sequence: CDR1 SGHAT, CDR2 FQDESV (reference sequence). The CDR3 is 14 residues long. V was cut by 5 bases and J by 7 bases, with 15 bases left in between. CDR3 sequence reads: CASSLRLPGNEQFF. The CDR3 region has the DNA TGTGCCAGCAGCCTTAGACTCCCGGGGAATGAGCAGTTCTTC.

The J gene is TRBJ1-6, the V gene TRBV6-1; 8 bases are shared with TRBD1. J lost 7 bases, V lost 8 bases, and 4 bases had no gene match. The CDR3 contains 13 residues. Per germline, CDR1 MNHNS and CDR2 SASEGT. In DNA, the CDR3 is TGTGCCAGCGGGGGGACAGGCAATTCACCCCTCCACTTT. The encoded protein is CASGGTGNSPLHF.

The chain uses TRBV19 and TRBJ2-7, with a tentative D call TRBD1 (6 bases). CDR3 length: 14 amino acids. CDR1 and CDR2 (germline): LNHDA, SQIVND (reference sequence). V was pared by 3 bases and J by 2 bases, with 11 bases between. CDR3 nucleotides: TGTGCCAGTAGTATTCAGAGGGGGACCTACGAGCAGTACTTC. The encoded protein is CASSIQRGTYEQYF.

This clone was picked up one time. J is TRBJ2-1 and V is TRBV6-5, with D hard to call. Germline CDR1 MNHEY, CDR2 SVGAGI. Deletions cut 2 bases from V and 3 bases from J, with 5 bases between. This CDR3 region has 13 residues. The CDR3 region has the DNA TGTGCCAGCAGTTACAGGGTCTACAATGAGCAGTTCTTC. Translated, it gives CASSYRVYNEQFF.

The CDR3 sequence: CASSQGNGYTF. The CDR3 nucleotides read TGTGCCAGTAGTCAGGGGAATGGCTACACCTTC. The V call is TRBV19, the J call TRBJ1-2; possible D gene TRBD1, 6 bases. V shed 5 bases and J shed 6 bases, with 7 bases lying between them. Germline V gene data show CDR1 as LNHDA and CDR2 as SQIVND (reference sequence). The CDR3 covers 11 residues.

The chain combines TRBV28 with TRBJ1-6; D gene uncertain. The germline V gene encodes CDR1 MDHEN and CDR2 SYDVKM. The CDR3 has 14 residues. V was shortened by 6 bases and J by 3 bases, with 9 bases between the two germline ends. The DNA for the CDR3 is TGTGCCAGCAGCCGGACGGACTATAATTCACCCCTCCACTTT. It encodes CASSRTDYNSPLHF.

The V call is TRBV10-3, the J call TRBJ2-2, with D perhaps TRBD2 (7 bases). The CDR3 runs to 15 residues. Germline V gene lookup returns CDR1 ENHRY and CDR2 SYGVKD. Deletions cut 8 bases from V and 5 bases from J, with 18 bases between. The CDR3 DNA reads as TGTGCCATCGGGGTTGCGGGGGCGGTGACCGGGGAGCTGTTTTTT. Its protein is CAIGVAGAVTGELFF.

The chain employs TRBV15 and TRBJ2-7; D is ambiguous. This CDR3 region has 14 residues. The ends were cut back, 0 bases at V and 4 bases at J, with 10 bases in the middle. Germline V gives CDR1 LNHNV, CDR2 YYDKDF (reference sequence). The CDR3 protein is CATSREYKEYEQYF. DNA for the CDR3: TGTGCCACCAGCAGAGAGTATAAGGAGTACGAGCAGTACTTC.

CDR3 region: CASSPTGAYGYTF. The CDR3 bases are TGTGCCAGCAGTCCTACAGGGGCGTATGGCTACACCTTC. The gene calls are TRBV6-6 and TRBJ1-2; TRBD1 matches at 7 bases. V was pared by 5 bases and J by 5 bases, with 5 bases of the junction left unmatched. Germline CDR1 is MNHNY and CDR2 is SVGAGI (reference sequence). This CDR3 has 13 residues.

This clone was counted only a few times. The chain carries TRBV15 and TRBJ1-6; 9 nucleotides match TRBD1. V was clipped by 3 bases and J by 14 bases; unmatched bases: 11. This CDR3 comprises 15 residues. From germline, CDR1 is LNHNV and CDR2 YYDKDF (reference sequence). CDR3 sequence (DNA): TGTGCCACCAGCAGGGTCCCGGGACAGGGTCAATCCCTCCACTTT. It translates to CATSRVPGQGQSLHF.

The table lists this clone with a count of one. The chain couples TRBV6-5 to TRBJ1-3; TRBD1 is a possible D gene (5 bases). Deletions cut 10 bases from V and 2 bases from J, with 15 bases between. Germline-derived CDR1 and CDR2 are MNHEY and SVGAGI. There are 14 residues in the CDR3. The CDR3 protein is CATSGAKAGNTIYF. CDR3 nucleotide sequence: TGTGCCACATCCGGGGCGAAGGCTGGAAACACCATATATTTT.

V is TRBV4-1 and J is TRBJ2-7, with TRBD2 matching over 13 bases. Germline CDR1 MGHRA, CDR2 YSYEKL. The CDR3 sequence is 17 residues long. With V trimmed by 4 bases and J by 2 bases, 8 bases remained unmatched. CDR3 loop: CASSLRLAGGHPYEQYF. CDR3 in DNA: TGCGCCAGCAGCCTCCGACTAGCGGGGGGTCACCCCTACGAGCAGTACTTC.